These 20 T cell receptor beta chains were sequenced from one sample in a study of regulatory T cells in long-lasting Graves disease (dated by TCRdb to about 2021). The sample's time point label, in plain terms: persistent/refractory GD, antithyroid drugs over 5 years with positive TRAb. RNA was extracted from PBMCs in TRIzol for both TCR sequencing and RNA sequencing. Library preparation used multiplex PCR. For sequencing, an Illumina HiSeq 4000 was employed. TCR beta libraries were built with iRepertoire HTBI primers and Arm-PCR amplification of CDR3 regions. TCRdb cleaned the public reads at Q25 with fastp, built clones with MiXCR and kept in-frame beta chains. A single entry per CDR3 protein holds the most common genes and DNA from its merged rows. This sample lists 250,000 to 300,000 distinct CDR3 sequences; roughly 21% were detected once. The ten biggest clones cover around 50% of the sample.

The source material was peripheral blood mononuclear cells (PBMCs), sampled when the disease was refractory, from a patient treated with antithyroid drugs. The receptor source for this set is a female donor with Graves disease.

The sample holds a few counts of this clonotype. CDR3 amino acids: CASTLGGAGGLNTGELFF. Written as DNA, the CDR3 is TGTGCCAGCACCCTGGGGGGAGCGGGAGGCCTTAACACCGGGGAGCTGTTTTTT. V usage is TRBV28 and J usage is TRBJ2-2; 9 bases line up with TRBD2. The CDR3 is 18 residues long. Germline CDR1 and CDR2: MDHEN and SYDVKM. The trim removed 7 bases at V and 2 bases at J, leaving 14 bases unmatched.

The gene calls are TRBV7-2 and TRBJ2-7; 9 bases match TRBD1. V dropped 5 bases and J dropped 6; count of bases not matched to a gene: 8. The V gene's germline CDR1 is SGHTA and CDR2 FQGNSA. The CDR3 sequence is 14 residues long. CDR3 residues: CASSAGQGNREQYF. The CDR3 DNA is TGTGCCAGCAGCGCAGGACAGGGGAACCGCGAGCAGTACTTC.

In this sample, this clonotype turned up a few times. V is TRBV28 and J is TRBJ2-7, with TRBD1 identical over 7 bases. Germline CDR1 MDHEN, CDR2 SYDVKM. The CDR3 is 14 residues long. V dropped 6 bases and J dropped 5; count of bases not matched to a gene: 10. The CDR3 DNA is TGTGCCAGCAGAATACAGGGGAGCTGGAACGAGCAGTACTTC. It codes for CASRIQGSWNEQYF. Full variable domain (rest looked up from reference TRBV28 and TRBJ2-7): DVKVTQSSRYLVKRTGEKVFLECVQDMDHENMFWYRQDPGLGLRLIYFSYDVKMKEKGDIPEGYSVSREKKERFSLILESASTNQTSMYLCASRIQGSWNEQYFGPGTRLTVT.

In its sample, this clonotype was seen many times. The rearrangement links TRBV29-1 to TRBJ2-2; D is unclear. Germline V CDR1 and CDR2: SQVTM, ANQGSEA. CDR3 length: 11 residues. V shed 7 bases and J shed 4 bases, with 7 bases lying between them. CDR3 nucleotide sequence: TGCAGCGCTGTCGGCACCGGGGAGCTGTTTTTT. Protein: CSAVGTGELFF.

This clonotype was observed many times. This chain's CDR3 is CSPGQGTFEQYF. CDR3 bases: TGCAGCCCGGGACAGGGGACATTCGAGCAGTACTTC. This sequence joins TRBV20-1 and TRBJ2-7; 10 bases map to TRBD1. Germline V gene data show CDR1 as DFQATT and CDR2 as SNEGSKA (reference sequence). The CDR3 is 12 amino acids.

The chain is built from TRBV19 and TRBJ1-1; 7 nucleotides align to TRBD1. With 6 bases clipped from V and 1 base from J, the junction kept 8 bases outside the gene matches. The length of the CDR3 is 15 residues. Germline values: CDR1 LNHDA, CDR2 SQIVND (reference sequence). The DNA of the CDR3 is TGTGCCAGTAGCCCCGTAGACAGGGCGAACACTGAAGCTTTCTTT. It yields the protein CASSPVDRANTEAFF.

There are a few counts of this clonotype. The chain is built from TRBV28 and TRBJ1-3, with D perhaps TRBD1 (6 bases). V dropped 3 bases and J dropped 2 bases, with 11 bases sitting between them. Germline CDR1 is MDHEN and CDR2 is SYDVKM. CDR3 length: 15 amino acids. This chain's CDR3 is CASSLGGAAGNTIYF. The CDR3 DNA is TGTGCCAGCAGTTTGGGGGGGGCTGCTGGAAACACCATATATTTT.

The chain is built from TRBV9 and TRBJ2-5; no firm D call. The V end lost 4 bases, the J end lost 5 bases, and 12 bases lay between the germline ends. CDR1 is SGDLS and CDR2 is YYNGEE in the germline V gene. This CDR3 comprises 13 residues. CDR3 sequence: CASSPWGWETQYF. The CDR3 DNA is TGTGCCAGCAGCCCATGGGGTTGGGAGACCCAGTACTTC.

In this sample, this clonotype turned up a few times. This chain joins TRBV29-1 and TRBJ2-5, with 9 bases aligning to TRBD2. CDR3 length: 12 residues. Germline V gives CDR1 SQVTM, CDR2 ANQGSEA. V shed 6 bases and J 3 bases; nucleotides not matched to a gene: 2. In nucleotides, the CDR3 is TGCAGCGTCAGACTAGCGGAAGAGACCCAGTACTTC. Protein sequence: CSVRLAEETQYF.

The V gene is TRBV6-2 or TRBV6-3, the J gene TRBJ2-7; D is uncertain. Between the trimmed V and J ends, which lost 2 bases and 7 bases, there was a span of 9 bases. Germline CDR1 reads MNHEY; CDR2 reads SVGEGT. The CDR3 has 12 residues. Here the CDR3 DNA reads TGTGCCAGCAGTTACCGGCGCCAGGAGCAGTACTTC. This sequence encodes CASSYRRQEQYF.

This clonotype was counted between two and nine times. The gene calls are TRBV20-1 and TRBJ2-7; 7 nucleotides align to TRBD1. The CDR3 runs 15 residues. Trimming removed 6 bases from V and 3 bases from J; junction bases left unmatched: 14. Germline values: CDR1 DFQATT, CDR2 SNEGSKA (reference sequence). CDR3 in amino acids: CSAKNNRGLGYEQYF. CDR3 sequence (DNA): TGCAGTGCAAAGAACAACAGGGGATTAGGCTACGAGCAGTACTTC.

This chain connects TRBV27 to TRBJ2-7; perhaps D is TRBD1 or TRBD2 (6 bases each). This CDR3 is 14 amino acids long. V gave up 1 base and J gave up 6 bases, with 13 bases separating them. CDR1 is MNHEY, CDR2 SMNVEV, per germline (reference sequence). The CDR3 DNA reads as TGTGCCAGCAGTTTATTAGGACAGACTAGCGAGCAGTACTTC. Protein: CASSLLGQTSEQYF.

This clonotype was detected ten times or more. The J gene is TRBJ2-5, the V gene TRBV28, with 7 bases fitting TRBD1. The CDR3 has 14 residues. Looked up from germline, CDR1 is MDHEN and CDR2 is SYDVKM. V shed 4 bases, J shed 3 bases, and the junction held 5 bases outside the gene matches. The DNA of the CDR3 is TGTGCCAGCAGTTCCTATGACAGGGAAGAGACCCAGTACTTC. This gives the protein CASSSYDREETQYF.

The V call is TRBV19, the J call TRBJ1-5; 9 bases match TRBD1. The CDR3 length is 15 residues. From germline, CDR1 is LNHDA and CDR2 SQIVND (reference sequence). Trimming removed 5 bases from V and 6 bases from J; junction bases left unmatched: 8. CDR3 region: CASSEDGTGSQPQHF. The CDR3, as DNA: TGTGCCAGTAGTGAGGACGGGACAGGGAGTCAGCCCCAGCATTTT.

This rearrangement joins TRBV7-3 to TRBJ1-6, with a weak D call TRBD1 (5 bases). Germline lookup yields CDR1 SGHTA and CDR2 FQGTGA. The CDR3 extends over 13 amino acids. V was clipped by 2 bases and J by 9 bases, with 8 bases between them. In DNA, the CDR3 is TGTGCCAGCAGCTTAGAAAGGGGTTCACCCCTCCACTTT. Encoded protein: CASSLERGSPLHF.

The CDR3 nucleotides read TGTGCCAGCAGAAATTGGGAGACTGCGAACACCGGGGAGCTGTTTTTT. Its protein product is CASRNWETANTGELFF. The gene calls are TRBV7-2 and TRBJ2-2, with D possibly matching TRBD2 (5 bases). Germline V gene sequence: CDR1 SGHTA, CDR2 FQGNSA. This CDR3 has 16 residues. The germline V and J ends were trimmed by 6 bases and 0 bases, with 14 bases remaining between them.

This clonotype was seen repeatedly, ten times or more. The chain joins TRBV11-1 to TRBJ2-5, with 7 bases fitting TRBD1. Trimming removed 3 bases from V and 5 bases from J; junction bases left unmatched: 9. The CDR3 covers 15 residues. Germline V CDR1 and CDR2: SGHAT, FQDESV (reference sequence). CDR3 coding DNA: TGTGCCAGCAGCTTCGGCAGGGGGTTACGGGAGACCCAGTACTTC. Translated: CASSFGRGLRETQYF.

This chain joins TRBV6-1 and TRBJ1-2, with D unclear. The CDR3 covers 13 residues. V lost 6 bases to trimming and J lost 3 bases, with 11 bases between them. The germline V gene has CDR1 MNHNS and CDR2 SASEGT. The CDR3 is CASSPSGHYGYTF. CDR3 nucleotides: TGTGCCAGCAGCCCTAGCGGTCACTATGGCTACACCTTC.

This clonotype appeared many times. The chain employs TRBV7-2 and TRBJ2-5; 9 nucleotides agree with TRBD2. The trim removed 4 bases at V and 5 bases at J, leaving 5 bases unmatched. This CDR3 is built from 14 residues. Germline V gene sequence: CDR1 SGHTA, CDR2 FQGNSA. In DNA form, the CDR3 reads TGTGCCAGCAGCTCCCTCGGGACTAGCGAGACCCAGTACTTC. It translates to CASSSLGTSETQYF. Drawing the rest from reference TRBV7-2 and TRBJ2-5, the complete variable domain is GAGVSQSPSNKVTEKGKDVELRCDPISGHTALYWYRQSLGQGLEFLIYFQGNSAPDKSGLPSDRFSAERTGGSVSTLTIQRTQQEDSAVYLCASSSLGTSETQYFGPGTRLLVL.

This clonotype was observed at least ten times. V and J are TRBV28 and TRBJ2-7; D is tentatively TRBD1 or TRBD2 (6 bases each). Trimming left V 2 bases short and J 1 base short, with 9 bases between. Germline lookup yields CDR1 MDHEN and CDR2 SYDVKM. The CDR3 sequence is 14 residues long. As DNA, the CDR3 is TGTGCCAGCAGTTTAAGGGGGGTATCCTACGAGCAGTACTTC. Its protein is CASSLRGVSYEQYF.